Listed below are T cell receptor beta chains from one sample, sequenced in a study of human T cells and chemical hapten exposure. TCRdb re-called the RACE reads through MiXCR, storing one row per CDR3 protein. Of more than 90,000 distinct CDR3 sequences in the sample, roughly a tenth are singletons; the top ten hold 2% to 2.5%. The sample was whole blood, taken in connection with sensitization to the hapten diphenylcyclopropenone (DPC). The source is a middle-aged man with alopecia areata. Some clones in this sample may be carry-over from other donors' samples. CDR3s include the opening cysteine and the closing phenylalanine or tryptophan. Each record gives: V gene, J gene, D gene, clone size, CDR3 protein, CDR3 DNA. The D gene is left open where the match is weak. Not all rows give a size; the values are once, few, many and, for expanded clones, a class.

>TRBV29-1|TRBJ1-1|.|.
CSVLRGSTSPEAFF
TGCAGCGTTTTAAGGGGGTCCACGTCCCCTGAAGCTTTCTTT
>TRBV20-1|TRBJ1-5|TRBD1|.
CSASDRGGNQPQNF
TGCAGTGCTTCCGACAGGGGGGGGAATCAGCCCCAGAATTTT
>TRBV6-5|TRBJ2-5|.|few
CASSTGFGGLQETQYF
TGTGCCAGCAGTACAGGGTTCGGTGGCCTTCAAGAGACCCAGTACTTC
>TRBV4-3|TRBJ2-1|.|many
CASSQGTRSYNEQFF
TGCGCCAGCAGCCAAGGGACAAGATCCTACAATGAGCAGTTCTTC
>TRBV2|TRBJ1-2|.|many
CASRSQYGYTF
TGTGCCAGCAGGTCCCAGTATGGCTACACCTTC
>TRBV27|TRBJ2-1|.|few
CASRRGRERSYNEQFF
TGTGCCAGCAGGCGGGGCAGGGAGCGGTCCTACAATGAGCAGTTCTTC
>TRBV7-8|TRBJ2-5|.|.
CASSALLGRETQYF
TGTGCCAGCAGCGCCCTACTAGGGCGAGAGACCCAGTACTTC
>TRBV6-6|TRBJ2-3|.|few
CASSFLLRSSTDTQYF
TGTGCCAGCAGTTTTTTACTCCGGAGTAGCACAGATACGCAGTATTTT
>TRBV3-1|TRBJ2-1|.|many
CASSQGHLSYNEQFF
TGTGCCAGCAGCCAAGGCCACCTATCCTACAATGAGCAGTTCTTC
>TRBV3-1|TRBJ1-1|.|few
CASSLFNARAFF
TGTGCCAGCAGTCTCTTCAATGCTCGGGCTTTCTTT
>TRBV18|TRBJ2-2|.|.
CASSPTQVGRSTGELFF
TGTGCCAGCTCACCCACCCAAGTGGGGCGTAGCACCGGGGAGCTGTTTTTT
>TRBV5-1|TRBJ2-3|.|few
CASSLGRQLDF
TGCGCCAGCAGCTTGGGGCGACAGCTCGATTTT
>TRBV6-5|TRBJ1-1|.|.
CASSRQVLNTEAFF
TGTGCCAGCAGTCGTCAGGTTTTGAACACTGAAGCTTTCTTT
>TRBV19|TRBJ2-3|.|.
CASRTDADTQYF
TGTGCCAGTAGAACGGACGCAGATACGCAGTATTTT
>TRBV27|TRBJ2-1|TRBD2|.
CASSLSGRVNEQFF
TGTGCCAGCAGTTTAAGCGGGAGGGTCAATGAGCAGTTCTTC
>TRBV29-1|TRBJ1-2|TRBD1|.
CSVGGGWTGGFSGYTF
TGCAGCGTTGGTGGGGGGTGGACAGGGGGGTTCTCTGGCTACACCTTC
>TRBV5-5|TRBJ1-1|.|.
CASSLGGLGTEAFF
TGTGCCAGCAGCTTGGGAGGGTTGGGAACTGAAGCTTTCTTT
>TRBV6-1|TRBJ2-1|.|few
CASSEMAGAAPEQFF
TGTGCCAGCAGTGAAATGGCAGGGGCCGCCCCCGAGCAGTTCTTC
>TRBV19|TRBJ1-1|.|.
CASSSTRNTEAFF
TGTGCCAGTAGTTCAACAAGGAACACTGAAGCTTTCTTT
>TRBV5-1|TRBJ1-6|TRBD1|many
CASSSGTDNSPLHF
TGCGCCAGCAGCTCGGGGACAGATAATTCACCCCTCCACTTT
>TRBV12-3/TRBV12-4|TRBJ1-5|.|many
CASSLGVAGNQPQHF
TGTGCCAGCAGTTTAGGGGTCGCGGGAAATCAGCCCCAGCATTTT
>TRBV10-3|TRBJ2-3|.|few
CAISELDAQYF
TGTGCCATCAGTGAACTGGATGCGCAGTATTTT
>TRBV30|TRBJ1-3|.|few
CACPTGLRVYF
TGTGCCTGCCCTACTGGCTTACGAGTATATTTT
>TRBV6-6|TRBJ2-5|TRBD2|.
CASSYPSAGGETQYF
TGTGCCAGCAGTTACCCATCTGCGGGAGGGGAGACCCAGTACTTC
>TRBV20-1|TRBJ2-4|.|few
CSASIRDGLKNIQYF
TGCAGTGCTTCAATCCGGGACGGACTAAAAAACATTCAGTACTTC
>TRBV6-5|TRBJ2-3|.|once
CASSYRPLPGTDTQYF
TGTGCCAGCAGTTACCGTCCACTGCCAGGAACAGATACGCAGTATTTT